This T cell receptor (beta chain) is from a study of regulatory T cells in long-lasting Graves disease (dated by TCRdb to about 2021). With regard to the full study: Antithyroid drugs had been taken for less than 3 months by newly diagnosed Graves' disease patients. Peripheral blood TCR sequencing and RNA sequencing compared persistent Graves' disease patients with newly diagnosed Graves' disease patients. The study was registered as a clinical trial and conducted in China. A total of 33 samples were covered by TCR sequencing, comprising some 13 persistent and some 20 newly diagnosed Graves' disease patients.

In light of the paper, this sample's time point label describes: newly diagnosed GD, antithyroid drugs for less than 3 months. RNA was extracted from PBMCs in TRIzol for both TCR sequencing and RNA sequencing. The diagnosis of Graves' disease followed American Thyroid Association guidelines. Recruitment of patients was carried out at an endocrinology department in Xi'an, China. Each patient gave about 9.1 milliliters of peripheral blood, collected in an EDTA anticoagulant tube. Ficoll Paque Plus density gradient separation was used to isolate PBMCs, and no further T cell sorting was done. An Agilent 2100 Bioanalyzer and agarose gel were used to check RNA quality, and a NanoDrop 2000 was used to measure RNA concentration. The library was built by means of multiplex PCR. Sequencing took place on an Illumina HiSeq 4000. CDR3 regions were amplified by Arm-PCR with iRepertoire HTBI primers to construct TCR beta libraries. PCR products were gel purified before sequencing. In the original analysis: A total of 62 TRBV and approximately 13 TRBJ segments were identified across samples and were used for gene usage analysis of CDR3 amino acid clonotypes. Filtered high-quality paired reads were merged into contigs using COPE and FqMerger. Contigs were aligned with BLAST to IMGT TRBV, TRBD and TRBJ reference genes, and CDR3 was defined per IMGT. Any clonotype with a frequency above 0.1% was classified as a highly expanded clone. Repertoire diversity was measured by Shannon entropy, and V-J evenness by the Gini coefficient. A clonotype found in more than one individual was treated as public. TCRdb passed the public sequencing reads through fastp at Q25 and MiXCR, retaining productive beta sequences. A single entry per CDR3 protein holds the most common genes and DNA from its merged rows. Clone size and V and J calls follow TCRdb, not the original study. This sample has 350,000 to 400,000 distinct CDR3 sequences in its table, and about 14% of those were observed once. The ten largest clones capture approximately 22% of the sample.

This clonotype was recorded many times. Its antigen is currently not known. Base qualities are not recorded, but no much larger clone differs from it by a single base. V has 4 bases trimmed and J has 1 base trimmed; junction bases matching no gene number 5. The germline V gene yields SGDLS for CDR1 and YYNGEE for CDR2. The CDR3 spans 15 residues, from the cysteine through the phenylalanine. The sequence is cut down to CDR3 DNA, 45 bases in frame from base 1. The study at large found these results: The study examined only peripheral blood because the primary lesion, thyroid tissue, could not be accessed. TRBV28, TRBJ1-2 and TRBJ2-5 were preferentially used in persistent disease, while TRBV20-1 and TRBJ2-1 were favored in newly diagnosed disease. Only the TCR beta chain was sequenced and analyzed. A larger number of public clonotypes was shared among persistent patients (2,741) than among newly diagnosed patients (around 880). The authors noted that the small sample size was a limitation that may lower accuracy. Lower TCR Shannon entropy and fewer highly expanded clones were observed in persistent Graves' disease patients than in newly diagnosed patients, which suggested clonal expansion.

The sequencing here drew on peripheral blood mononuclear cells (PBMCs), taken at new diagnosis, from a patient treated with antithyroid drugs. This clonotype originated in a female donor with Graves disease. The V and J genes are TRBV9 and TRBJ1-1, with 9 bases in between that match TRBD1. The CDR3 protein sequence reads: CASSSRTGENTEAFF. The DNA sequence is given as TGTGCCAGCAGCTCTCGGACAGGGGAGAACACTGAAGCTTTCTTT. When the CDR3 is completed using the reference TRBV9 and TRBJ1-1 genes on either side, the full variable domain is DSGVTQTPKHLITATGQRVTLRCSPRSGDLSVYWYQQSLDQGLQFLIQYYNGEERAKGNILERFSAQQFPDLHSELNLSSLELGDSALYFCASSSRTGENTEAFFGQGTRLTVV.